This entry describes one T cell receptor (beta chain). Sequencing was performed with immunoSEQ multiplex PCR; in TCRdb, only in-frame clones are kept and a portion is missing. The repertoire includes some 200,000 clones, about 90% of them detected once, and 3% to 3.5% sits in the top ten. These data are taken from a study of blood T cell repertoires in COVID-19. This CDR3 is built from 15 residues. V was shortened by 4 bases and J by 0 bases, with 10 bases between the two germline ends. Per the germline V gene, CDR1 is MNHEY and CDR2 is SMNVEV (reference sequence). Sequencing used PBMCs or T cells enriched from blood (not recorded which). The receptor was isolated from a woman aged 45-60 years in a cohort exposed to, infected with or recovered from COVID-19 (not recorded which). J is TRBJ1-5 and V is TRBV27, with D perhaps matching TRBD1 (6 bases). The DNA for the CDR3 is TGTGCCAGCAGTTCAGGACAGATTAGCAATCAGCCCCAGCATTTT. It codes for CASSSGQISNQPQHF.